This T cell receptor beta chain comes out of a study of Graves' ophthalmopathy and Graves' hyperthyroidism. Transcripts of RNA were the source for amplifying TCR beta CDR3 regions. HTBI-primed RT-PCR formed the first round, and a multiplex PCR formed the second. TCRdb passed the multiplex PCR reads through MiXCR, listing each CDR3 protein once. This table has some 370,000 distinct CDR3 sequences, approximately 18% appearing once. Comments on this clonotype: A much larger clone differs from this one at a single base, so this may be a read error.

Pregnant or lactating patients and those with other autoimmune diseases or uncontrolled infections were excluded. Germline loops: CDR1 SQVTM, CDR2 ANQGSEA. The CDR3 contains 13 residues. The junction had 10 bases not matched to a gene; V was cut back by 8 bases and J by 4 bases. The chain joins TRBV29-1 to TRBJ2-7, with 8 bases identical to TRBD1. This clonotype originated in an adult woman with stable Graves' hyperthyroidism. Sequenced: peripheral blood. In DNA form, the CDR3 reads TGCAGCATTGCGACAGGGGCCCTTTACGAGCAGTACTTC. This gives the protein CSIATGALYEQYF.